These T cell receptor beta chains were read from a single sample in a study of T cell responses to AZD1222 COVID-19 vaccine. Profiling relied on immunoSEQ multiplex PCR, and the TCRdb table lists in-frame clones only, not all of them. Among tens of thousands of clones listed, over 75% were seen once. The sequencing used peripheral blood, collected on day 0 of AZD1222 vaccination. The receptors here all came from an adult in good health. CDR3s include the opening cysteine and the closing phenylalanine or tryptophan.

cdr3_aa | v_call
CASSPSRGEYNEQFF | TRBV4-2
CASSFDRRNEQFF | TRBV7-2
CASSQDKGSAVPNEKLFF | TRBV14
CASRPGQGNQPQHF | TRBV27
CASSSGSSNTEAFF | TRBV5-1
CASSLEERAFF | TRBV12-3/TRBV12-4
CASSYSEGTGELFF | TRBV6-2/TRBV6-3
CATSGTGTEGTDTQYF | TRBV24-1
CASSLQGTNYGYTF | TRBV27
CASSEGGHSEAFF | TRBV2
CASSLVPDGNTEAFF | TRBV11-2
CASSQALALADSYEQYF | TRBV4-2
CASSSGGLVRETQYF | TRBV6-5
CASSWTGGNQPQHF | TRBV3-1/TRBV3-2
CASGPAGMTGELFF | TRBV7-8
CATSRDLAGRPYGYTF | TRBV15
CASSPSDSYNSPLHF | TRBV5-5
CASSFFGHANTGELFF | TRBV7-9
CASSARDRLYF | TRBV5-6
CASSFVAGGPGEQYF | TRBV7-2
CASRVGTGITEAFF | TRBV4-1
CASSPTGNQETQYF | TRBV5-1
CASSFGQGKQFF | TRBV7-7
CASSSPDRGSNYGYTF | TRBV18
CASSISKGAWETQYF | TRBV19
CASTRQENTEAFF | TRBV18
CASSQPSTPNTEAFF | TRBV28
CASSHPGGAGGYTF | TRBV5-6
CASLREMGTEAFF | TRBV19
CARSSGRSETQYF | TRBV5-3
CASSRESSYNSPLHF | TRBV5-1
CASSLDSVGTRNTGELFF | TRBV5-1
CASSLGGGTGRDNQPQHF | TRBV5-6
CASSLDLRTYEQYF | TRBV11-2
CASSIEGGTRKRKLFF | TRBV19
CASSLGSDFGSGNTIYF | TRBV5-6